A single sample gave rise to the 23 T cell receptor beta chains below, sequenced in a study of blood T cell repertoires in COVID-19. TCRdb's table, derived via immunoSEQ multiplex PCR, lists solely in-frame clones and lacks some. The data show 45,000 to 55,000 clones, with 90% seen just once and about 3.1% held by the top ten. The sequencing input was peripheral blood. The receptors derive from a human donor in a cohort sampled during active COVID-19.

V usage is TRBV28 and J usage is TRBJ1-6; D unresolved. CDR3 length equals 13 residues. V was shortened by 3 bases and J by 7 bases, with 7 bases between the two germline ends. Germline loops: CDR1 MDHEN, CDR2 SYDVKM. The CDR3 is CASSFTMNSPLHF. CDR3 in DNA: TGTGCCAGCAGTTTTACTATGAATTCACCCCTCCACTTT. Variable domain in full (rest from reference TRBV28 and TRBJ1-6): DVKVTQSSRYLVKRTGEKVFLECVQDMDHENMFWYRQDPGLGLRLIYFSYDVKMKEKGDIPEGYSVSREKKERFSLILESASTNQTSMYLCASSFTMNSPLHFGNGTRLTVT.

The V call is TRBV28, the J call TRBJ2-3; the match to TRBD1 covers 7 bases. The CDR3 is 16 residues long. Germline CDR1 and CDR2: MDHEN and SYDVKM. V lost 5 bases, J lost 6 bases, and 14 bases stayed unmatched. The CDR3 here is CASSPRYRGPLDTQYF. The CDR3 region has the DNA TGTGCCAGCAGTCCCCGATACAGGGGCCCCCTGGATACGCAGTATTTT. Combining the CDR3 with reference TRBV28 and TRBJ2-3 gives the whole variable domain DVKVTQSSRYLVKRTGEKVFLECVQDMDHENMFWYRQDPGLGLRLIYFSYDVKMKEKGDIPEGYSVSREKKERFSLILESASTNQTSMYLCASSPRYRGPLDTQYFGPGTRLTVL.

J is TRBJ1-2 and V is TRBV28; D might be TRBD1 (5 bases). V was cut by 5 bases and J by 5 bases, with 21 bases left in between. CDR1 and CDR2 from the germline V gene are MDHEN and SYDVKM. The CDR3 has 16 residues. Here the CDR3 DNA reads TGTGCCAGCAGTCTATCAGGAGGGGTGCAAGGTTATGGCTACACCTTC. Translation gives CASSLSGGVQGYGYTF.

V gene TRBV24-1 combines with J gene TRBJ2-1; no firm D call. V lost 9 bases to trimming and J lost 7 bases, with 18 bases between them. Germline lookup yields CDR1 KGHDR and CDR2 SFDVKD. This CDR3 has 14 amino acids. As DNA, the CDR3 is TGTGCCACCGATGGTGGCCAGTCTAGAAATGAGCAGTTCTTC. Translation gives CATDGGQSRNEQFF.

The genes are TRBV30 and TRBJ1-2, with a possible D match to TRBD1 (5 bases). Trimming took off 4 bases at V and 1 base at J, with 16 bases between the two ends. CDR1 is GTSNPN, CDR2 SVGIG, per germline (reference sequence). CDR3 length: 15 residues. DNA of the CDR3: TGTGCCTGGATCCGACGCGGACAAAATAACTATGGCTACACCTTC. It specifies CAWIRRGQNNYGYTF.

The genes are TRBV28 and TRBJ2-5, with 8 bases fitting TRBD1. In germline, CDR1 is MDHEN, CDR2 SYDVKM. This CDR3 comprises 14 residues. The junction had 10 bases not matched to a gene; V was cut back by 6 bases and J by 7 bases. CDR3 loop: CASRAGGSRVTQYF. CDR3 DNA: TGTGCCAGCAGAGCAGGGGGCTCGAGGGTGACCCAGTACTTC.

This clone occurred once. The chain combines TRBV15 with TRBJ2-7, with TRBD2 matching over 9 bases. Trimming took 0 bases from V and 0 from J; bases not matched to a gene: 9. This CDR3 region has 18 residues. CDR1 and CDR2 from the germline V gene are LNHNV and YYDKDF (reference sequence). The DNA for the CDR3 is TGTGCCACCAGCAGAGAAAAGACTAGCGGAATGAACTCCTACGAGCAGTACTTC. Translated, it gives CATSREKTSGMNSYEQYF.

V gene TRBV18 combines with J gene TRBJ1-1; D uncertain. Deletions cut 5 bases from V and 8 bases from J, with 9 bases between. This CDR3 has 11 amino acids. The V gene's germline CDR1 is KGHSH and CDR2 LQKENI. The CDR3 bases are TGTGCCAGCTCAGCGGGTCAAGAAGCTTTCTTT. Its protein is CASSAGQEAFF. The full variable domain, completed using reference TRBV18 and TRBJ1-1, is NAGVMQNPRHLVRRRGQEARLRCSPMKGHSHVYWYRQLPEEGLKFMVYLQKENIIDESGMPKERFSAEFPKEGPSILRIQQVVRGDSAAYFCASSAGQEAFFGQGTRLTVV.

The J gene is TRBJ2-2, the V gene TRBV30, with a weak D call TRBD1 (5 bases). Trimming cost V 7 bases and J 2 bases, with 14 bases left between them. The germline V gene encodes CDR1 GTSNPN and CDR2 SVGIG (reference sequence). The CDR3 spans 14 residues. CDR3 in DNA: TGTGCCTTGGGTTGGCAGGGAAACACCGGGGAGCTGTTTTTT. It codes for CALGWQGNTGELFF.

This rearrangement joins TRBV28 to TRBJ2-3, with 9 bases matching TRBD1. Germline assignment: CDR1 MDHEN and CDR2 SYDVKM. With 6 bases clipped from V and 6 bases from J, the junction kept 4 bases outside the gene matches. This CDR3 has 13 amino acids. The CDR3 coding sequence is TGTGCCAGCAGCCCTGGACAGGGGGATACGCAGTATTTT. Translating it yields CASSPGQGDTQYF. Drawing the rest from reference TRBV28 and TRBJ2-3, the complete variable domain is DVKVTQSSRYLVKRTGEKVFLECVQDMDHENMFWYRQDPGLGLRLIYFSYDVKMKEKGDIPEGYSVSREKKERFSLILESASTNQTSMYLCASSPGQGDTQYFGPGTRLTVL.

The chain combines TRBV5-1 with TRBJ1-1; TRBD1 agrees at 7 bases. V lost 1 base and J lost 8; bases outside the gene matches: 2. Germline V lookup: CDR1 SGHRS, CDR2 YFSETQ. The CDR3 contains 12 residues. CDR3 DNA: TGCGCCAGCAGCTTGTCGGGACAGGAAGCTTTCTTT. It specifies CASSLSGQEAFF.

The table lists this clone with a count of one. The rearrangement uses TRBV6-2 or TRBV6-3 and TRBJ2-1, with 13 bases fitting TRBD2. CDR1 MNHEY and CDR2 SVGEGT come from the germline V gene. The CDR3 totals 17 residues. After removal of 6 bases from V and 3 bases from J, the junction contained 8 bases not matched to a gene. The CDR3 nucleotides read TGTGCCAGCAGCAGAGGACTAGCGGGAGCATACTACAATGAGCAGTTCTTC. This encodes CASSRGLAGAYYNEQFF.

The chain joins TRBV28 to TRBJ2-4, with 14 bases aligning to TRBD2. CDR3 length: 16 residues. Unmatched junction bases numbered 13, after V lost 9 bases and J lost 9 bases. Germline V gives CDR1 MDHEN, CDR2 SYDVKM. The CDR3 reads CASTGGTSGRLGIQYF. In DNA, the CDR3 is TGTGCCAGTACCGGTGGGACTAGCGGGAGACTGGGCATTCAGTACTTC.

The chain combines TRBV5-5 with TRBJ2-2; 9 positions match TRBD2. Looked up from germline, CDR1 is SGHKS and CDR2 is YYEKEE (reference sequence). The CDR3 is 17 residues long. The V and J ends lost 3 bases and 2 bases, in that order; junction bases with no gene match: 8. CDR3 nucleotide sequence: TGTGCCAGCAGCTGGCGGGGGGGTAGCGGAAACACCGGGGAGCTGTTTTTT. Amino acid sequence: CASSWRGGSGNTGELFF.

The J gene is TRBJ2-5, the V gene TRBV24-1, with 12 nucleotides matching TRBD2. The CDR3 loop spans 17 amino acids. The J segment lost 5 bases and the V segment lost 3 bases, leaving 9 bases of the junction unmatched. Looked up from germline, CDR1 is KGHDR and CDR2 is SFDVKD. CDR3 sequence: CATSDLQTSGRVETQYF. The CDR3, as DNA: TGTGCCACCAGTGATCTTCAGACTAGCGGGAGAGTGGAGACCCAGTACTTC.

The V gene is TRBV5-4, the J gene TRBJ2-1; 10 bases are a match to TRBD2. Trimming took 4 bases from V and 6 from J; bases not matched to a gene: 4. Germline V gives CDR1 SGHNT, CDR2 YYREEE (reference sequence). The CDR3 spans 14 residues. CDR3 nucleotide sequence: TGTGCCAGCAGCCTAGCGGGAGAGAGCAATGAGCAGTTCTTC. Encoded protein: CASSLAGESNEQFF. Looking up the rest from reference TRBV5-4 and TRBJ2-1 gives the full variable domain: ETGVTQSPTHLIKTRGQQVTLRCSSQSGHNTVSWYQQALGQGPQFIFQYYREEENGRGNFPPRFSGLQFPNYSSELNVNALELDDSALYLCASSLAGESNEQFFGPGTRLTVL.

This clone was seen once. V gene TRBV11-3 combines with J gene TRBJ2-7; possible D gene TRBD2, 6 bases. V shed 3 bases and J shed 7 bases, with 16 bases lying between them. This CDR3 is built from 14 residues. CDR1 and CDR2 from the germline V gene are SGHNT and YENEEA. The CDR3 reads CASSLSGTFGEQYF. CDR3 sequence (DNA): TGTGCCAGCAGCTTGTCCGGGACTTTTGGGGAGCAGTACTTC.

The gene calls are TRBV6-6 and TRBJ2-2; D gene ambiguous. With 2 bases removed from V and 7 bases from J, the gap between germline ends came to 5 bases. The CDR3 extends over 12 amino acids. The V gene's germline CDR1 is MNHNY and CDR2 SVGAGI (reference sequence). The CDR3 bases are TGTGCCAGCAGTTACACAAACGGGGAGCTGTTTTTT. It specifies CASSYTNGELFF.

The chain joins TRBV5-5 to TRBJ1-4, with D possibly TRBD1 on 6 matching bases. Trimming stripped 4 bases from V and 5 bases from J, with 9 bases between. CDR1 and CDR2 (germline): SGHKS, YYEKEE (reference sequence). There are 13 residues in the CDR3. The CDR3 protein is CASSTTGNEKLFF. CDR3 coding DNA: TGTGCCAGCAGCACCACAGGGAATGAAAAACTGTTTTTT.

In this sample, this clone turned up once. In nucleotides, the CDR3 is TGCGCCAGCAGCCATGAGGGTCAGCCCCAGCATTTT. Protein: CASSHEGQPQHF. The chain carries TRBV4-1 and TRBJ1-5; D is unresolved. The V end was cut by 3 bases, the J end by 6 bases, with 6 bases between. The germline V gene encodes CDR1 MGHRA and CDR2 YSYEKL. This CDR3 contains 12 residues.

This chain links TRBV7-2 with TRBJ1-1; 8 nucleotides line up with TRBD1. Per the germline V gene, CDR1 is SGHTA and CDR2 is FQGNSA. The CDR3 is 14 amino acids. V shed 2 bases, J shed 3 bases, and the junction held 2 bases outside the gene matches. Here the CDR3 DNA reads TGTGCCAGCAGCTTAAGACAGGGGTACACTGAAGCTTTCTTT. Encoded protein: CASSLRQGYTEAFF.

The chain couples TRBV21-1 to TRBJ2-7; the tabulated D call, TRBD1, remains unverified against the DNA. TRBV21-1 is labeled a pseudogene. The CDR3 loop spans 15 amino acids. Here the CDR3 DNA reads TGTGCCGGCAGCAAAGGGACAGGAAACACCTACAAGCGGTACTTC. As protein: CAGSKGTGNTYKRYF.

The chain uses TRBV6-6 and TRBJ2-7; 7 positions agree with TRBD2. The CDR3 is 16 amino acids. Trimming at V came to 2 bases and at J to 5 bases, leaving 12 bases not matched to a gene. Germline V CDR1 and CDR2: MNHNY, SVGAGI (reference sequence). In nucleotides, the CDR3 is TGTGCCAGCAGTTACCCGGAAGGACGGGAGGATGACGAGCAGTACTTC. It encodes CASSYPEGREDDEQYF.